Listed here are 14 T cell receptor beta chains from one sample, sequenced in a study of cytomegalovirus exposure and HLA in healthy donors. Primers for the PCR totalled 60 Vbeta and 13 Jbeta. TCRdb's table, derived via immunoSEQ multiplex PCR, lists solely in-frame clones and lacks some. The sample consists of 190,000 or so clones, 80% of them appearing once. The source material was PBMCs. Source of these receptors: a boy younger than 18 in good health and CMV-seronegative.

V usage is TRBV2 and J usage is TRBJ1-1, with D possibly being TRBD1 (6 bases). Trimming cost V 6 bases and J 2 bases, with 13 bases left between them. The germline CDR1 and CDR2 sequences are SNHLY and FYNNEI. The CDR3 loop spans 14 amino acids. Here the CDR3 reads CASRVRDINTEAFF. CDR3 nucleotides: TGTGCCAGCAGGGTCCGGGACATTAACACTGAAGCTTTCTTT.

J is TRBJ1-4 and V is TRBV30; a weak D match, TRBD1 (5 bases). The CDR3 covers 13 residues. Germline CDR1 and CDR2: GTSNPN and SVGIG (reference sequence). V lost 2 bases and J 4 bases, leaving 8 bases between the germline ends. CDR3 sequence (DNA): TGTGCCTGGAGTAACAGGTTTAATGAAAAACTGTTTTTT. This sequence encodes CAWSNRFNEKLFF.

The genes are TRBV19 and TRBJ1-2; TRBD1 agrees at 7 bases. The V gene's germline CDR1 is LNHDA and CDR2 SQIVND (reference sequence). V dropped 9 bases and J dropped 8; count of bases not matched to a gene: 9. The CDR3 length is 12 residues. CDR3 DNA: TGTGCCAGCGTAGGGACAGCCCAGGGCTACACCTTC. This sequence encodes CASVGTAQGYTF.

The chain combines TRBV6-1 with TRBJ1-5; possibly TRBD1 for D (5 bases). V lost 6 bases and J 6 bases, leaving 12 bases between the germline ends. CDR3 size: 13 residues. CDR1 MNHNS and CDR2 SASEGT come from the germline V gene. In DNA, the CDR3 is TGTGCCAGCAGCAGCAGGGTTGTTCAGCCCCAGCATTTT. It is translated as CASSSRVVQPQHF.

The rearrangement uses TRBV7-2 and TRBJ1-2; 7 positions match TRBD1. Germline CDR1 and CDR2: SGHTA and FQGNSA. The CDR3 consists of 14 residues. The J segment lost 3 bases and the V segment lost 4 bases, leaving 5 bases of the junction unmatched. The CDR3 region is CASSSTGTDYGYTF. CDR3 DNA sequence: TGTGCCAGCAGCTCCACCGGGACAGACTATGGCTACACCTTC.

The V gene is TRBV6-6, the J gene TRBJ1-2; D not resolved. The ends were cut back, 7 bases at V and 4 bases at J, with 16 bases in the middle. Germline-derived CDR1 and CDR2 are MNHNY and SVGAGI (reference sequence). There are 14 residues in the CDR3. The CDR3 loop is CASTPDLAVYGYTF. In DNA, the CDR3 is TGTGCCAGCACCCCAGATCTGGCCGTCTATGGCTACACCTTC.

Concerning this clone: Its ends do not fully match the called genes, so a read error is possible. This chain links TRBV7-9 with TRBJ2-5, with a tentative D call TRBD2 (5 bases). Germline values: CDR1 SEHNR, CDR2 FQNEAQ (reference sequence). This CDR3 contains 13 residues. CDR3 region: CSSSPGKQETQYF. Written as DNA, the CDR3 is TGTTCCAGCAGCCCCGGGAAGCAAGAGACCCAGTACTTC.

The genes are TRBV27 and TRBJ1-1; TRBD1 might be the D (6 bases). V dropped 5 bases and J dropped 3 bases, with 19 bases sitting between them. In germline, CDR1 is MNHEY, CDR2 SMNVEV (reference sequence). This CDR3 is built from 16 residues. CDR3 amino acids: CASSHARTETYTEAFF. The CDR3 DNA is TGTGCCAGCAGTCACGCCCGGACAGAAACGTACACTGAAGCTTTCTTT.

The table lists this clone with a few counts. The chain is built from TRBV5-5 and TRBJ1-5, with no clear D. Deletions cut 4 bases from V and 0 bases from J, with 8 bases between. The CDR3 spans 14 residues. Germline lookup yields CDR1 SGHKS and CDR2 YYEKEE (reference sequence). This CDR3 reads CASSAGSSNQPQHF. DNA of the CDR3: TGTGCCAGCAGCGCCGGGAGTAGCAATCAGCCCCAGCATTTT.

This sequence joins TRBV6-6 and TRBJ2-6; 9 bases are shared with TRBD1. This CDR3 has 13 amino acids. The V gene end was trimmed by 6 bases and the J gene end by 11 bases; junction bases not matched to a gene: 5. Germline loops: CDR1 MNHNY, CDR2 SVGAGI (reference sequence). The CDR3 is CASSTTGGDVLTF. CDR3 coding DNA: TGTGCCAGCAGCACGACAGGGGGTGACGTCCTGACTTTC.

This rearrangement joins TRBV6-1 to TRBJ1-5; D unclear. Deletions cut 7 bases from V and 0 bases from J, with 10 bases between. CDR1 and CDR2 (germline): MNHNS, SASEGT. The CDR3 loop spans 14 amino acids. This chain's CDR3 is CASNGEHSNQPQHF. The CDR3 DNA sequence: TGTGCCAGCAACGGAGAGCATAGCAATCAGCCCCAGCATTTT.

The V call is TRBV2, the J call TRBJ2-3; weak D call: TRBD2 (7 bases). Trimming took 6 bases from V and 1 from J, leaving 23 bases between them. Per germline, CDR1 SNHLY and CDR2 FYNNEI. This CDR3 has 18 residues. This chain's CDR3 is CASSASNWGGGGTDTQYF. The DNA for the CDR3 is TGTGCCAGCAGCGCCTCTAATTGGGGAGGGGGTGGCACAGATACGCAGTATTTT.

V usage is TRBV6-1 and J usage is TRBJ1-2; tentatively, D is TRBD1 (6 bases). CDR3 size: 15 residues. Germline V lookup: CDR1 MNHNS, CDR2 SASEGT. V lost 7 bases and J 4 bases, leaving 19 bases between the germline ends. CDR3 residues: CASKPPDSGSYGYTF. The CDR3 region has the DNA TGTGCCAGCAAACCTCCGGACAGCGGGAGCTATGGCTACACCTTC.

The rearrangement joins TRBV4-1 to TRBJ2-6, with TRBD2 as a possible D gene (6 bases). With 1 base removed from V and 0 bases from J, the gap between germline ends came to 13 bases. The CDR3 is made up of 18 amino acids. Germline CDR1 MGHRA, CDR2 YSYEKL. This CDR3 is CASSQAPAGPSGANVLTF. As DNA, the CDR3 is TGCGCCAGCAGCCAAGCCCCCGCGGGACCCTCTGGGGCCAACGTCCTGACTTTC.